The sample holds many counts of the clone carrying this TCR beta chain. Antigen unknown. The data were taken from a study of CD8 T cells in ankylosing spondylitis. Regarding the study as a whole: CD8+ disease-linked clones were present at relatively low frequencies in blood. Past research had described some motif variants in reactive arthritis synovial fluid and blood. Ankylosing spondylitis blood seemed to carry a telltale TCR beta motif made of about 8 highly homologous variants.

This CDR3 spans 15 amino acids. From germline, CDR1 is SGHVS and CDR2 FQNEAQ. V lost 5 bases and J lost 4; bases outside the gene matches: 4. Generation of TCR beta libraries employed quantitative 5'-RACE incorporating molecular barcodes. TCRdb used MiXCR to reprocess the 5' RACE reads, holding one entry per CDR3 protein. Of 300,000 to 350,000 distinct CDR3 sequences in the sample, 20% were seen once. This sequence was found in a female donor with ankylosing spondylitis or in good health (not recorded which). The chain carries TRBV7-8 and TRBJ2-2, with 10 bases lining up with TRBD2. Sequencing was performed on blood, either unsorted or a sorted T cell fraction (not recorded which). The CDR3 loop reads CASSPLAGPTGELFF. CDR3 nucleotides: TGTGCCAGCAGCCCACTAGCGGGACCCACCGGGGAGCTGTTTTTT.